The 5 T cell receptor beta chains presented below share a single source sample, sequenced in a study of vaccination and CD4 T cells after COVID-19. These receptors' antigens are unknown. Cultured CD4+ T cell DNA underwent sequencing with the Oncomine TCR Beta short-read assay. TCRdb reprocessed the PCR reads via MiXCR and lists one record per CDR3 protein. The repertoire includes 15,000 to 20,000 distinct CDR3 sequences, about 46% of them detected once, and 5.5% to 6.5% sits in the top ten. Treatment in this sample: roughly 10-day PBMC culture with coronavirus spike peptide pools or control peptides (ViraFEST assay). Sequenced material: CD4+ T cells from blood, cultured in vitro, taken before SARS-CoV-2 vaccination. Source of these receptors: a human donor who had recovered from COVID-19.

The V gene is TRBV10-3, the J gene TRBJ1-5, with D possibly TRBD1 on 5 matching bases. From germline, CDR1 is ENHRY and CDR2 SYGVKD. The length of the CDR3 is 17 residues. Between the trimmed V and J ends, which lost 0 bases and 4 bases, there was a span of 16 bases. The CDR3 nucleotides read TGTGCCATCAGTGAGTCGATAGCCGGGGCGCCTAATCAGCCCCAGCATTTT. It is translated as CAISESIAGAPNQPQHF.

This clonotype has a handful of counts. The gene calls are TRBV7-2 and TRBJ1-5, with D unresolved. From germline, CDR1 is SGHTA and CDR2 FQGNSA. The CDR3 has 14 residues. Trimming took off 5 bases at V and 0 bases at J, with 8 bases between the two ends. CDR3 DNA sequence: TGTGCCAGCAGCGCGGGTTATAGCAATCAGCCCCAGCATTTT. Amino acids: CASSAGYSNQPQHF.

The chain joins TRBV24-1 to TRBJ2-3, with 9 bases matching TRBD1. The germline V gene encodes CDR1 KGHDR and CDR2 SFDVKD. V gave up 4 bases and J gave up 4 bases; unmatched junction bases: 11. The CDR3 runs 17 residues. For the CDR3, the DNA is TGTGCCACCAGTGAGCCCTCCGGGACAGGGATCGCAGATACGCAGTATTTT. This codes for CATSEPSGTGIADTQYF.

The sample holds one count of this clonotype. The chain combines TRBV11-3 with TRBJ2-7, with TRBD2 matching 8 bases. The CDR3 runs 14 residues. V lost 4 bases, J lost 5 bases, and 7 bases stayed unmatched. Per the germline V gene, CDR1 is SGHNT and CDR2 is YENEEA. Written as DNA, the CDR3 is TGTGCCAGCAGCTCCACGGGACTAGTGAACGAGCAGTACTTC. This codes for CASSSTGLVNEQYF. Variable domain in full (rest from reference TRBV11-3 and TRBJ2-7): EAGVVQSPRYKIIEKKQPVAFWCNPISGHNTLYWYLQNLGQGPELLIRYENEEAVDDSQLPKDRFSAERLKGVDSTLKIQPAELGDSAVYLCASSSTGLVNEQYFGPGTRLTVT.

The rearrangement links TRBV6-1 to TRBJ2-7, with 7 bases that match TRBD1. J was trimmed by 3 bases and V by 7 bases; bases with no gene match: 6. CDR3 length equals 13 residues. Germline V CDR1 and CDR2: MNHNS, SASEGT. CDR3 DNA sequence: TGTGCCAGCACTCCCGGACAGGACTACGAGCAGTACTTC. Translated, it gives CASTPGQDYEQYF.